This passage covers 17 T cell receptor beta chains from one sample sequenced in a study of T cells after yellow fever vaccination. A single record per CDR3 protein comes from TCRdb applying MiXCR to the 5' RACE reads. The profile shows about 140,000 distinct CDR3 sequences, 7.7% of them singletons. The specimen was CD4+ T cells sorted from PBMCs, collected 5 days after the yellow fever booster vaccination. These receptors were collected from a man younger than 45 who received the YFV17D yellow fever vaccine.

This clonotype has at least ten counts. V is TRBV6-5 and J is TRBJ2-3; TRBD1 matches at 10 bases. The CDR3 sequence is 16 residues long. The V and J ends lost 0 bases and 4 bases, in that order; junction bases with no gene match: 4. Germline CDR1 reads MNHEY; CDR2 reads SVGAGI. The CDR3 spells CASSYSDRGRPDTQYF. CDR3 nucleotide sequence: TGTGCCAGCAGTTACTCCGACAGGGGGCGACCAGATACGCAGTATTTT.

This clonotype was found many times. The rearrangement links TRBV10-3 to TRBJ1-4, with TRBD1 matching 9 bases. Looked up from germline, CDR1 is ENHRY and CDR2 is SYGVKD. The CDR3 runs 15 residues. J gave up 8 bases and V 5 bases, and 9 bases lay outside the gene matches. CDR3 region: CAISTGQGMREKLFF. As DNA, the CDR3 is TGTGCCATCAGTACCGGACAGGGGATGAGGGAAAAACTGTTTTTT.

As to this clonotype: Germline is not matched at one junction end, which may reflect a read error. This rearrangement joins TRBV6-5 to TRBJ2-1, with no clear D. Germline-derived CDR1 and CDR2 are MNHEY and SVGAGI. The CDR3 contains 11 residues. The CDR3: CDSSSFNEQFF. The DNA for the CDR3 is TGTGACAGCAGTTCCTTCAATGAGCAGTTCTTC.

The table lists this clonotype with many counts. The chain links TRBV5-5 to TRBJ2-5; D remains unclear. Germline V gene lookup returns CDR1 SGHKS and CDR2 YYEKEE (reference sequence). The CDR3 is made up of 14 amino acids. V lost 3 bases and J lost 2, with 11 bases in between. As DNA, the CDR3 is TGTGCCAGCAGCTATGACGGCCCTCAAGAGACCCAGTACTTC. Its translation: CASSYDGPQETQYF.

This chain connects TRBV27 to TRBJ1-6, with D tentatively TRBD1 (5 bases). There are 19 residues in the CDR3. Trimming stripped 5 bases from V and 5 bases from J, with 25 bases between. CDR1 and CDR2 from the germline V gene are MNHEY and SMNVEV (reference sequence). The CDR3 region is CASSPFSGGETANNSPLHF. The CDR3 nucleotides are TGTGCCAGCAGTCCCTTTTCTGGGGGGGAGACAGCAAATAATTCACCCCTCCACTTT.

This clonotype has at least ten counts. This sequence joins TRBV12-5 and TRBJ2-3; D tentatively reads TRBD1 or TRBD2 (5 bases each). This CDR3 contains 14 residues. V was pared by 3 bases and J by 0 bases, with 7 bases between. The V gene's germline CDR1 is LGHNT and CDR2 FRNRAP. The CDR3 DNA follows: TGTGCTAGTGGTTTCGGGGCTAGCACAGATACGCAGTATTTT. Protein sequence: CASGFGASTDTQYF.

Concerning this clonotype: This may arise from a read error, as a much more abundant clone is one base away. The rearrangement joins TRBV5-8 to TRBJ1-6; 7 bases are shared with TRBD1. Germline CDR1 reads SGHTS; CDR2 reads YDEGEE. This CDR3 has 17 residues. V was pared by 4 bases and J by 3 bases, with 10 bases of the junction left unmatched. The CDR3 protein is CASSDTGTAYYNSPLHF. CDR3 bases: TGTGCCAGCAGCGATACCGGGACAGCGTACTATAATTCACCCCTCCACTTT.

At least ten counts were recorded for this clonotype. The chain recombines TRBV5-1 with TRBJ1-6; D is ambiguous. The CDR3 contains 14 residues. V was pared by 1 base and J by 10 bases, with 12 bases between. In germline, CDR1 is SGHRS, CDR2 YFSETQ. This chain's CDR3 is CASSLSLPGSPLHF. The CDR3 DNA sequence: TGCGCCAGCAGCTTGTCCCTACCGGGATCACCCCTCCACTTT.

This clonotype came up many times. The CDR3 here is CASSRLAGGESYNEQFF. CDR3 bases: TGCGCCAGCAGTAGACTAGCGGGAGGGGAATCCTACAATGAGCAGTTCTTC. V is TRBV10-1 and J is TRBJ2-1; TRBD2 matches at 14 bases. Per germline, CDR1 WNHNN and CDR2 SYGVQD (reference sequence). The CDR3 has 17 amino acids. Trimming at V came to 5 bases and at J to 1 base, leaving 4 bases not matched to a gene.

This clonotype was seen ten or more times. The CDR3 loop is CSVPGLAKTDTQYF. The CDR3 DNA reads as TGCAGTGTCCCAGGACTAGCGAAAACAGATACGCAGTATTTT. This chain connects TRBV20-1 to TRBJ2-3; 9 bases match TRBD2. CDR3 length equals 14 residues. Germline values: CDR1 DFQATT, CDR2 SNEGSKA (reference sequence). The V and J ends lost 7 bases and 3 bases, in that order; junction bases with no gene match: 8.

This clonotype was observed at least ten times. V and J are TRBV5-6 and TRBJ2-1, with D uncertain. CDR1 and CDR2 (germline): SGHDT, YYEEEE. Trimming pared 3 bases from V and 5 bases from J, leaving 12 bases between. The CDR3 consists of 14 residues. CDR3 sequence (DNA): TGTGCCAGCAGCTCCCGACTGAGACACAATGAGCAGTTCTTC. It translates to CASSSRLRHNEQFF.

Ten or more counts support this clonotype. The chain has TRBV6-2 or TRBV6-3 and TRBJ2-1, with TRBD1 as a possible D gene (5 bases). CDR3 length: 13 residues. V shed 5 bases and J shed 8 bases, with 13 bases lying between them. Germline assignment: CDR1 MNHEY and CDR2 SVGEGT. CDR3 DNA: TGTGCCAGCAGTCGACAGTGGGGCGATGAGCAGTTCTTC. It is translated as CASSRQWGDEQFF.

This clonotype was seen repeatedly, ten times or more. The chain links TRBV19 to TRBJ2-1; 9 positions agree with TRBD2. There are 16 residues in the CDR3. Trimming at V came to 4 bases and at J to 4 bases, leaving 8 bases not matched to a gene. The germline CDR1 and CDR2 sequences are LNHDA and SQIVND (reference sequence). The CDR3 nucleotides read TGTGCCAGTAGTAAGGCGGGAGGGCCGGGGTACAATGAGCAGTTCTTC. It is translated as CASSKAGGPGYNEQFF.

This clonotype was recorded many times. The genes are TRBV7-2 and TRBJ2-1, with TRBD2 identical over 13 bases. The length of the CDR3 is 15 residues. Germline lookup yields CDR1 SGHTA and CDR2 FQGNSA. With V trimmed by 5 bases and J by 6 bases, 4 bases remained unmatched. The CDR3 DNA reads TGTGCCAGCAGCAGGACTAGCGGGGGAGGCAATGAGCAGTTCTTC. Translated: CASSRTSGGGNEQFF.

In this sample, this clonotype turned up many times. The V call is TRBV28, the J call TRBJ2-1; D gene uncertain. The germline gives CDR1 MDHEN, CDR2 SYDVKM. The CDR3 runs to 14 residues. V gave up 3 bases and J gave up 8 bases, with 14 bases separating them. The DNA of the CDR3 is TGTGCCAGCAGTTTGGCCTACCTCGTCTATGAGCAGTTCTTC. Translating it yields CASSLAYLVYEQFF.

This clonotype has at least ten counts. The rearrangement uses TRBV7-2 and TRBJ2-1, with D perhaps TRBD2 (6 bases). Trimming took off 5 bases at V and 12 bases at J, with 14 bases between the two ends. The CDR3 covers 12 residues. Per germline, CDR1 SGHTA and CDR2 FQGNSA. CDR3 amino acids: CASSPYGRRQFF. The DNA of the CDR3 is TGTGCCAGCAGCCCATACGGGAGACGGCAGTTCTTC.

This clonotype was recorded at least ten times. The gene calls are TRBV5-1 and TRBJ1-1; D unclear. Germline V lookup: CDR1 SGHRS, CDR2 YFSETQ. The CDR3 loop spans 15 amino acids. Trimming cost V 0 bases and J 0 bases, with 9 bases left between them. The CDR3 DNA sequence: TGCGCCAGCAGCTTGGCTCCGGCCATGAACACTGAAGCTTTCTTT. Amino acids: CASSLAPAMNTEAFF.